Presented here are 21 T cell receptor beta chains from one specimen sequenced in a study of blood T cell repertoires in COVID-19. Produced via immunoSEQ multiplex PCR; TCRdb's table is partial and in-frame only. The sample lists 64,000 or so clones, 70% to 85% occurring once. Material: peripheral blood. Receptors were obtained from a man at least 80 years old with acute or convalescent COVID-19.

This chain links TRBV11-3 with TRBJ1-1; 7 bases match TRBD1. The CDR3 totals 15 residues. After removal of 5 bases from V and 6 bases from J, the junction contained 12 bases not matched to a gene. Germline-derived CDR1 and CDR2 are SGHNT and YENEEA. This CDR3 is CASSPQSTGTAEAFF. Written as DNA, the CDR3 is TGTGCCAGCAGCCCTCAATCGACAGGGACCGCTGAAGCTTTCTTT.

The table lists this clone with a few counts. The CDR3 nucleotides are TGCGCCAGCAGCCGCCGGGACAGGGCTTACGAGCAGTACTTC. It encodes CASSRRDRAYEQYF. The chain uses TRBV5-1 and TRBJ2-7, with 9 positions matching TRBD1. This CDR3 is 14 amino acids long. V dropped 4 bases and J dropped 4; count of bases not matched to a gene: 6. Germline values: CDR1 SGHRS, CDR2 YFSETQ.

The chain has TRBV14 and TRBJ2-1, with a possible D match to TRBD1 (6 bases). The V end lost 0 bases, the J end lost 8 bases, and 8 bases lay between the germline ends. Per the germline V gene, CDR1 is SGHDN and CDR2 is FVKESK. The CDR3 runs to 13 residues. CDR3: CASSQDRGHEQFF. The CDR3 DNA is TGTGCCAGCAGCCAAGACAGGGGCCATGAGCAGTTCTTC.

The chain joins TRBV6-5 to TRBJ1-1; D is perhaps TRBD1 (6 bases). V dropped 0 bases and J dropped 4 bases, with 9 bases sitting between them. The germline CDR1 and CDR2 sequences are MNHEY and SVGAGI. This CDR3 region has 14 residues. The CDR3 DNA sequence: TGTGCCAGCAGTTACTCCGAAGGGGGCACTGAAGCTTTCTTT. This sequence encodes CASSYSEGGTEAFF.

The chain joins TRBV11-2 to TRBJ2-7, with D maybe TRBD1 (6 bases). The CDR3 spans 14 residues. Germline CDR1 reads SGHAT; CDR2 reads FQNNGV. The V end lost 4 bases, the J end lost 3 bases, and 13 bases lay between the germline ends. CDR3 in DNA: TGTGCCAGCAGCTACTCCGAAGGGGGCTACGAGCAGTACTTC. Translating it yields CASSYSEGGYEQYF.

V and J are TRBV6-5 and TRBJ2-1; TRBD2 matches 12 bases. Unmatched junction bases numbered 11, after V lost 4 bases and J lost 10 bases. Germline CDR1 is MNHEY and CDR2 is SVGAGI. CDR3 length: 16 amino acids. The CDR3 loop reads CASSLLLAGGREEQFF. The CDR3 DNA follows: TGTGCCAGCAGTTTACTACTAGCGGGAGGCCGAGAGGAGCAGTTCTTC.

The CDR3 reads CASSDSYMIEAFF. In nucleotides, the CDR3 is TGTGCCAGCAGTGACTCTTACATGATTGAAGCTTTCTTT. This chain uses TRBV6-4 with TRBJ1-1; D is unclear. In germline, CDR1 is MRHNA, CDR2 SNTAGT. The V gene lost 0 bases and the J gene lost 7 bases, with 9 bases spanning the gap. The CDR3 covers 13 residues.

V and J are TRBV19 and TRBJ1-1; 7 positions match TRBD1. The J segment lost 6 bases and the V segment lost 5 bases, leaving 18 bases of the junction unmatched. The CDR3 has 17 amino acids. In germline, CDR1 is LNHDA, CDR2 SQIVND (reference sequence). DNA for the CDR3: TGTGCCAGTAGTGAGGAGGGGGCCGGCTTCACTGGGGCTGAAGCTTTCTTT. Encoded protein: CASSEEGAGFTGAEAFF.

The chain is built from TRBV28 and TRBJ1-1, with a possible D match to TRBD1 (6 bases). This CDR3 has 13 residues. CDR1 MDHEN and CDR2 SYDVKM come from the germline V gene. V gave up 6 bases and J gave up 4 bases, with 12 bases separating them. This chain's CDR3 is CASRPRGGTEAFF. The CDR3 DNA reads as TGTGCCAGCAGGCCAAGGGGGGGCACTGAAGCTTTCTTT.

This rearrangement joins TRBV30 to TRBJ2-3; the D gene is possibly TRBD2 (5 bases). The CDR3 covers 11 residues. Germline V gene lookup returns CDR1 GTSNPN and CDR2 SVGIG (reference sequence). Trimming left V 5 bases short and J 4 bases short, with 7 bases between. The CDR3 coding sequence is TGTGCCTGGGATAGCGCAGATACGCAGTATTTT. It specifies CAWDSADTQYF.

This rearrangement joins TRBV5-6 to TRBJ1-1; D might be TRBD1 (6 bases). The CDR3 runs to 18 residues. Germline CDR1 reads SGHDT; CDR2 reads YYEEEE. Trimming left V 4 bases short and J 0 bases short, with 22 bases between. In DNA form, the CDR3 reads TGTGCCAGCAGCGCAACCACAGGGATAAGCAGAGTGAACACTGAAGCTTTCTTT. Protein product: CASSATTGISRVNTEAFF.

This chain uses TRBV30 with TRBJ2-3; D is perhaps TRBD2 (5 bases). Germline lookup yields CDR1 GTSNPN and CDR2 SVGIG (reference sequence). CDR3 length: 14 amino acids. V lost 0 bases to trimming and J lost 4 bases, with 11 bases between them. CDR3 region: CAWSVRGIPDTQYF. The CDR3 DNA is TGTGCCTGGAGTGTACGGGGTATCCCAGATACGCAGTATTTT. Full variable domain (outside the CDR3, taken from reference TRBV30 and TRBJ2-3): SQTIHQWPATLVQPVGSPLSLECTVEGTSNPNLYWYRQAAGRGLQLLFYSVGIGQISSEVPQNLSASRPQDRQFILSSKKLLLSDSGFYLCAWSVRGIPDTQYFGPGTRLTVL.

In this sample, this clone turned up a few times. V usage is TRBV15 and J usage is TRBJ1-5, with D perhaps matching TRBD1 (5 bases). Deletions cut 0 bases from V and 7 bases from J, with 13 bases between. Germline CDR1 and CDR2: LNHNV and YYDKDF (reference sequence). The CDR3 contains 15 residues. The CDR3 DNA is TGTGCCACCAGCAGAGAAGTAGGGGCAGGCCAGCCCCAGCATTTT. This translates into CATSREVGAGQPQHF.

This clone turned up a few times. This chain connects TRBV7-9 to TRBJ1-2; possible D gene TRBD1, 6 bases. CDR1 is SEHNR and CDR2 is FQNEAQ in the germline V gene (reference sequence). The CDR3 runs to 15 residues. Trimming took 5 bases from V and 6 from J, leaving 19 bases between them. The CDR3 region is CASSDLQGNRNGYTF. In nucleotides, the CDR3 is TGTGCCAGCAGCGATTTACAGGGAAATCGGAATGGCTACACCTTC.

The chain combines TRBV19 with TRBJ1-2, with D unclear. V dropped 3 bases and J dropped 7 bases, with 12 bases sitting between them. This CDR3 contains 13 residues. The germline CDR1 and CDR2 sequences are LNHDA and SQIVND (reference sequence). The CDR3 region is CASSIGTGSGYTF. DNA for the CDR3: TGTGCCAGTAGTATTGGAACGGGGAGTGGCTACACCTTC.

The genes are TRBV20-1 and TRBJ2-5; a weak D match, TRBD2 (6 bases). Germline V gives CDR1 DFQATT, CDR2 SNEGSKA (reference sequence). V lost 3 bases and J 5 bases, leaving 19 bases between the germline ends. This CDR3 contains 15 residues. The CDR3: CSASVLAQIRETQYF. The CDR3, as DNA: TGCAGTGCTAGTGTCCTAGCGCAGATCCGCGAGACCCAGTACTTC.

This clone has only a few counts. CDR3 loop: CASTNRENSPLHF. CDR3 sequence (DNA): TGTGCCAGCACCAACAGGGAGAATTCACCCCTCCACTTT. The rearrangement uses TRBV6-5 and TRBJ1-6; D possibly corresponds to TRBD1 (6 bases). CDR1 is MNHEY, CDR2 SVGAGI, per germline. This CDR3 has 13 residues. Trimming took 7 bases from V and 7 from J, leaving 11 bases between them.

The chain combines TRBV14 with TRBJ1-1; D remains ambiguous. The CDR3 covers 13 residues. With 0 bases removed from V and 7 bases from J, the gap between germline ends came to 9 bases. CDR1 is SGHDN, CDR2 FVKESK, per germline. The CDR3 loop is CASSQDLGSEAFF. In DNA form, the CDR3 reads TGTGCCAGCAGCCAAGATTTAGGGAGTGAAGCTTTCTTT.

This clone was seen only a few times. The chain has TRBV6-6 and TRBJ1-1, with a weak D call TRBD1 (6 bases). CDR3 size: 15 residues. Trimming stripped 2 bases from V and 0 bases from J, with 10 bases between. Germline-derived CDR1 and CDR2 are MNHNY and SVGAGI (reference sequence). Here the CDR3 reads CASSYTQGLNTEAFF. CDR3 DNA: TGTGCCAGCAGTTACACACAGGGCTTGAACACTGAAGCTTTCTTT.

In this sample, this clone turned up once. V gene TRBV7-2 combines with J gene TRBJ1-3; weak D call: TRBD1 (6 bases). With 0 bases removed from V and 1 base from J, the gap between germline ends came to 7 bases. The length of the CDR3 is 15 residues. CDR1 is SGHTA, CDR2 FQGNSA, per germline. DNA of the CDR3: TGTGCCAGCAGCTTAGCGGGGGCGTCTGGAAACACCATATATTTT. Translation: CASSLAGASGNTIYF.

The chain employs TRBV9 and TRBJ2-1; 8 bases agree with TRBD2. V lost 0 bases, J lost 4 bases, and 12 bases stayed unmatched. The CDR3 is 18 amino acids. Germline values: CDR1 SGDLS, CDR2 YYNGEE. CDR3 DNA sequence: TGTGCCAGCAGCGTAGGAGCGGGTCGACTAGCGAGATACAATGAGCAGTTCTTC. This codes for CASSVGAGRLARYNEQFF. Full variable domain (rest looked up from reference TRBV9 and TRBJ2-1): DSGVTQTPKHLITATGQRVTLRCSPRSGDLSVYWYQQSLDQGLQFLIQYYNGEERAKGNILERFSAQQFPDLHSELNLSSLELGDSALYFCASSVGAGRLARYNEQFFGPGTRLTVL.